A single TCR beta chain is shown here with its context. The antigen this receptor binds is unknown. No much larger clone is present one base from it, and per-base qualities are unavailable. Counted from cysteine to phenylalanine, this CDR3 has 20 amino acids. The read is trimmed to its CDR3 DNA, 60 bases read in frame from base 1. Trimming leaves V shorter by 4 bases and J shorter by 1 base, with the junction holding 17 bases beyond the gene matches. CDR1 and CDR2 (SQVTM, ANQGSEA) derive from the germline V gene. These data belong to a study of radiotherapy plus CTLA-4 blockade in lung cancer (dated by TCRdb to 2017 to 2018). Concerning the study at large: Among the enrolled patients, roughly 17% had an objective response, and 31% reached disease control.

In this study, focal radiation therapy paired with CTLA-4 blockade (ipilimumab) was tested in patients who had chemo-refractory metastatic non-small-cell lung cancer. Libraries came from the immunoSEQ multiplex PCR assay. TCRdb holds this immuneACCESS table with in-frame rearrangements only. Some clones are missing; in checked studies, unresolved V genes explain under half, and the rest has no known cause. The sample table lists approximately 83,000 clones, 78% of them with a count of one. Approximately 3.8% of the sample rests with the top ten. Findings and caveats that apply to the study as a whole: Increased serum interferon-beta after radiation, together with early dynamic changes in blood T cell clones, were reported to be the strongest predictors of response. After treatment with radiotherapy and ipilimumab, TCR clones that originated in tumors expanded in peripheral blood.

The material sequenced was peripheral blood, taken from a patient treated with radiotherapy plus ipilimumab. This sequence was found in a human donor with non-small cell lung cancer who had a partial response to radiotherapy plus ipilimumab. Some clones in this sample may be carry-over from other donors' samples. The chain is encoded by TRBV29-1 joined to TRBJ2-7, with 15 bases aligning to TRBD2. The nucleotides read TGCAGCGTTGCCTTAATAGTTTGGGGGACTAGCGGGAGGATATCCTACGAGCAGTACTTC. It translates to CSVALIVWGTSGRISYEQYF.